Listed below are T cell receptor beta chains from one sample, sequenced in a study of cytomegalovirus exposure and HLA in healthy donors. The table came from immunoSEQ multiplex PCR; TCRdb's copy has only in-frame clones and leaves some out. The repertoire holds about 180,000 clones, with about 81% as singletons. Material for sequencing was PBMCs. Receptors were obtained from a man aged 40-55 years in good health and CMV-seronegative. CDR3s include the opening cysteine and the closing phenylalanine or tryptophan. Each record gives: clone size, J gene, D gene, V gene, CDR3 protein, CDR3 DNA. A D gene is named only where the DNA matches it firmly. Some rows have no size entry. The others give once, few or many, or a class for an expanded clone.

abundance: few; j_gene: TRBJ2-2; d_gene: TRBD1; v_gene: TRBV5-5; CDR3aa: CASRAGQGTGELFF; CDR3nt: TGTGCCAGCAGAGCGGGACAGGGCACCGGGGAGCTGTTTTTT
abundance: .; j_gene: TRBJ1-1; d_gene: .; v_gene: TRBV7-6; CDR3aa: CASRSEEYTEAFF; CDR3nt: TGTGCCAGCAGATCCGAGGAGTACACTGAAGCTTTCTTT
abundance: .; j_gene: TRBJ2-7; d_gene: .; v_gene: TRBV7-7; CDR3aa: CASSLDPRSYEQYF; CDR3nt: TGTGCTAGCAGCTTAGATCCCCGCTCCTACGAGCAGTACTTC
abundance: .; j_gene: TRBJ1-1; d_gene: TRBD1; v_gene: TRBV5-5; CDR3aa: CASQGVFLNTEAFF; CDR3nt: TGTGCCAGCCAGGGGGTCTTCCTAAACACTGAAGCTTTCTTT
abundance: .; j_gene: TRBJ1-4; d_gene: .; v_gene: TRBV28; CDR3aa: CASSGTPEEEKLFF; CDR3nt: TGTGCCAGCAGTGGCACTCCGGAGGAAGAAAAACTGTTTTTT
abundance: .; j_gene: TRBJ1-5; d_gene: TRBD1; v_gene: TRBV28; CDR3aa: CASRSDRVQPQHF; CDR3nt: TGTGCCAGCAGATCTGACAGGGTTCAGCCCCAGCATTTT
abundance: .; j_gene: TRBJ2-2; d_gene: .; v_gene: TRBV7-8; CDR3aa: CASSPNSRSVASGIGTGELFF; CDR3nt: TGTGCCAGCAGCCCCAATTCCAGGTCTGTCGCTTCAGGGATAGGCACCGGGGAGCTGTTTTTT
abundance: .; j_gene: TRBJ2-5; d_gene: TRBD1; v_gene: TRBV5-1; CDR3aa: CASSQTGGGSQETQYF; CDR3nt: TGCGCCAGCAGCCAGACAGGGGGGGGGTCCCAAGAGACCCAGTACTTC
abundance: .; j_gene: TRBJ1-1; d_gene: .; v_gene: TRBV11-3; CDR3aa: CASSLGGVRSNTEAFF; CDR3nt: TGTGCCAGCAGCTTAGGGGGGGTGCGGTCGAACACTGAAGCTTTCTTT
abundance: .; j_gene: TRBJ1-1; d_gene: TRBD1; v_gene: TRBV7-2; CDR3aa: CASSFDRGSEAFF; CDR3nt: TGTGCCAGCAGCTTCGACAGGGGAAGTGAAGCTTTCTTT
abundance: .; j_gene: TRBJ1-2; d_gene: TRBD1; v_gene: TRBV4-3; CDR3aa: CASSQGEGGGYGYTF; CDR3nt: TGCGCCAGCAGCCAAGGGGAAGGGGGCGGATATGGCTACACCTTC
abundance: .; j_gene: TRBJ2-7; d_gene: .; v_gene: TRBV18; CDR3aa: CASSQGRRGYEQYF; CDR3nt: TGTGCCAGCTCACAAGGCCGGAGGGGCTACGAGCAGTACTTC
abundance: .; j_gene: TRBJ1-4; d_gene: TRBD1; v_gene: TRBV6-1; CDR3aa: CASSGDRGLEKLFF; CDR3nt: TGTGCCAGCAGTGGGGACAGGGGGCTGGAAAAACTGTTTTTT
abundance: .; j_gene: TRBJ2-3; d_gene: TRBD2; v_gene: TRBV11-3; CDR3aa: CASSFGGGASGTDTQYF; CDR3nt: TGTGCCAGCAGCTTCGGCGGGGGGGCGTCGGGGACAGATACGCAGTATTTT
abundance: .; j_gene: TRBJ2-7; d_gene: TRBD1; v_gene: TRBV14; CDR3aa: CASSQDPGGPPYEQYF; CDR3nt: TGTGCCAGCAGCCAAGATCCAGGGGGCCCCCCCTACGAGCAGTACTTC
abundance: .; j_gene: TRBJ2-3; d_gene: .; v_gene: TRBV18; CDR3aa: CASSLTGSTDTQYF; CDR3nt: TGTGCCAGCTCGCTGACAGGAAGCACAGATACGCAGTATTTT
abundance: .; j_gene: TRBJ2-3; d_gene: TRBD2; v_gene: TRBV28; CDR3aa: CASSERLAATSTDTQYF; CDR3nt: TGTGCCAGCAGTGAGAGACTAGCAGCCACTAGCACAGATACGCAGTATTTT
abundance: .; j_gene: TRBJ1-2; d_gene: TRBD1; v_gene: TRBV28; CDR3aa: CASGSQGVFGYTF; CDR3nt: TGTGCCAGCGGCTCACAGGGGGTGTTTGGCTACACCTTC